This TCR beta chain emerged from a study of cytomegalovirus exposure and HLA in healthy donors. Overall study findings and caveats: According to a subsequent analysis, TCR clusters from the first cohort were inclined to appear together in the roughly 120 validation repertoires. The classifier was said to identify cytomegalovirus status with high specificity and sensitivity.

The donors were members of the roughly 120-subject validation cohort (separate from the approximately 730-subject first cohort). The method was immunoSEQ multiplex PCR; TCRdb's version includes in-frame clones alone and lacks a portion of them. This sample yields about 120,000 clones, of which 85% are seen a single time; about 2.2% belongs to the top ten. This clone was detected only a few times. Its specificity is not known. Trimming took off 8 bases at V and 0 bases at J, with 8 bases between the two ends. The CDR3 is 13 residues long. Germline CDR1 and CDR2: MNHEY and SVGAGI. The chain couples TRBV6-5 to TRBJ1-3; D is unresolved. The origin of this receptor is a woman aged 25 to 39 in good health and CMV-seronegative. Sequenced material: PBMCs. The CDR3 loop reads CASAGISGNTIYF. CDR3 DNA: TGTGCCAGCGCGGGCATCTCTGGAAACACCATATATTTT.